This TCR beta chain comes out of a study of shared T cell receptors in the human thymus. The method was immunoSEQ multiplex PCR; TCRdb's version includes in-frame clones alone and lacks a portion of them. Altogether about 380,000 clones are present, 95% being singletons, with the ten largest covering 0.015% to 0.025%. The receptor's source is a human donor. The sample consisted of thymocytes.

The CDR3 here is CSASLDSTQYF. CDR3 nucleotide sequence: TGCAGTGCTAGCCTAGACAGCACCCAGTACTTC. J is TRBJ2-5 and V is TRBV20-1; D possibly corresponds to TRBD1 (5 bases). The CDR3 consists of 11 residues. CDR1 and CDR2 (germline): DFQATT, SNEGSKA (reference sequence). The ends were cut back, 3 bases at V and 8 bases at J, with 10 bases in the middle.